Presented here are 18 T cell receptor beta chains from one specimen sequenced in a study of blood T cell repertoires in COVID-19. Generated by immunoSEQ multiplex PCR, the TCRdb table keeps only in-frame clones and is missing some. This sample yields roughly 320,000 clones, of which over 75% are seen a single time; just over 7% belongs to the top ten. Sequences were obtained from peripheral blood. The receptors were gathered from a human donor in a cohort sampled during active COVID-19.

The V and J genes are TRBV10-1 and TRBJ1-5; D is possibly TRBD1 (5 bases). Trimming removed 4 bases from V and 3 bases from J, with 7 bases in between. CDR1 WNHNN and CDR2 SYGVQD come from the germline V gene (reference sequence). The CDR3 extends over 13 amino acids. This CDR3 is CASSGQYNQPQHF. In DNA form, the CDR3 reads TGCGCCAGCAGTGGACAGTACAATCAGCCCCAGCATTTT.

J is TRBJ2-3 and V is TRBV6-1; TRBD1 is a possible D gene (5 bases). Germline values: CDR1 MNHNS, CDR2 SASEGT. The CDR3 is made up of 18 amino acids. V lost 3 bases and J lost 4, with 23 bases in between. The DNA of the CDR3 is TGTGCCAGCAGTGACTATTCTTGGGGCAGGGTTATGGCAGATACGCAGTATTTT. This gives the protein CASSDYSWGRVMADTQYF.

This clone was seen a single time. The gene calls are TRBV7-3 and TRBJ1-1; D is unresolved. This CDR3 contains 15 residues. V dropped 2 bases and J dropped 5 bases, with 15 bases sitting between them. Per germline, CDR1 SGHTA and CDR2 FQGTGA. Written as DNA, the CDR3 is TGTGCCAGCAGCTTAGGAGGACCTGCGGAAACTGAAGCTTTCTTT. This codes for CASSLGGPAETEAFF.

Only one count was recorded for this clone. The chain is built from TRBV7-9 and TRBJ1-2; 7 bases match TRBD1. The CDR3 length is 19 residues. Germline V gene sequence: CDR1 SEHNR, CDR2 FQNEAQ (reference sequence). J gave up 5 bases and V 1 base, and 19 bases lay outside the gene matches. Written as DNA, the CDR3 is TGTGCCAGCAGCTTAGGAAAGGGCAGGGGGTCTTCGAGGGAATATGGCTACACCTTC. Translated: CASSLGKGRGSSREYGYTF.

V and J are TRBV13 and TRBJ1-4; TRBD1 might be the D (6 bases). Germline-derived CDR1 and CDR2 are PRHDT and FYEKMQ (reference sequence). The V end was cut by 4 bases, the J end by 1 base, with 13 bases between. The CDR3 has 16 residues. CDR3 nucleotide sequence: TGTGCCAGCAGCTCCAGGGGATCCGGAACTAATGAAAAACTGTTTTTT. Amino acids: CASSSRGSGTNEKLFF.

The chain is built from TRBV23-1 and TRBJ1-1; a weak D match, TRBD1 (5 bases). TRBV23-1 is flagged as an ORF with uncertain function. V lost 4 bases to trimming and J lost 5 bases, with 23 bases between them. CDR3 length: 17 amino acids. Written as DNA, the CDR3 is TGCGCCAGCAGTCTATTCACACCACAGGCTAAGAGGACTGAAGCTTTCTTT. It yields the protein CASSLFTPQAKRTEAFF.

CDR3 in DNA: TGTGCCAGCAGTTTCGGACAGGGTTCCTATGGCTACACCTTC. Translated: CASSFGQGSYGYTF. The chain joins TRBV2 to TRBJ1-2, with 8 bases identical to TRBD1. This CDR3 comprises 14 residues. V lost 5 bases and J lost 4; bases outside the gene matches: 6. Germline V gene data show CDR1 as SNHLY and CDR2 as FYNNEI.

The genes are TRBV24-1 and TRBJ1-5; no clear D. Germline CDR1 KGHDR, CDR2 SFDVKD. The CDR3 consists of 12 residues. V dropped 4 bases and J dropped 10 bases, with 10 bases sitting between them. In DNA, the CDR3 is TGTGCCACCAGTGACCGACAAGGACCCCAGCATTTT. Its translation is CATSDRQGPQHF.

This chain uses TRBV10-3 with TRBJ1-2, with 7 positions matching TRBD1. The J segment lost 3 bases and the V segment lost 3 bases, leaving 7 bases of the junction unmatched. The CDR3 has 15 residues. Germline assignment: CDR1 ENHRY and CDR2 SYGVKD. Here the CDR3 DNA reads TGTGCCATCAGTGAATCCGGGACAGACCACTATGGCTACACCTTC. Translating it yields CAISESGTDHYGYTF.

This chain connects TRBV5-1 to TRBJ1-4; possibly TRBD1 for D (6 bases). CDR1 SGHRS and CDR2 YFSETQ come from the germline V gene. CDR3 size: 14 residues. Trimming pared 3 bases from V and 5 bases from J, leaving 11 bases between. CDR3 nucleotides: TGCGCCAGCAGCTCGGACAGAAGAAATGAAAAACTGTTTTTT. Amino acids: CASSSDRRNEKLFF.

The gene calls are TRBV6-6 and TRBJ2-3; 9 nucleotides agree with TRBD2. Trimming cost V 7 bases and J 2 bases; bases outside gene matches: 10. CDR3 length equals 16 residues. Germline assignment: CDR1 MNHNY and CDR2 SVGAGI (reference sequence). The chain's CDR3 is CASTRLAGAHTDTQYF. The DNA for the CDR3 is TGTGCCAGCACTCGATTAGCGGGGGCGCACACAGATACGCAGTATTTT.

V gene TRBV6-1 combines with J gene TRBJ1-2; D perhaps matches TRBD1 (5 bases). In germline, CDR1 is MNHNS, CDR2 SASEGT. V shed 0 bases and J shed 5 bases, with 16 bases lying between them. This CDR3 contains 16 residues. For the CDR3, the DNA is TGTGCCAGCAGTGAAGCGGTACAGGCTTATTTTTATGGCTACACCTTC. This encodes CASSEAVQAYFYGYTF.

This rearrangement joins TRBV7-9 to TRBJ2-7; the match to TRBD1 covers 7 bases. Germline CDR1 is SEHNR and CDR2 is FQNEAQ (reference sequence). V lost 1 base, J lost 4 bases, and 7 bases stayed unmatched. There are 15 residues in the CDR3. CDR3 nucleotides: TGTGCCAGCAGCTTAGAACAGGGGTTGTGGTACGAGCAGTACTTC. It encodes CASSLEQGLWYEQYF.

This rearrangement joins TRBV27 to TRBJ1-4; tentatively, D is TRBD1 (5 bases). V lost 6 bases and J 4 bases, leaving 6 bases between the germline ends. The germline V gene has CDR1 MNHEY and CDR2 SMNVEV (reference sequence). The CDR3 runs to 12 residues. DNA for the CDR3: TGTGCCAGCAGGACAGTTAATGAAAAACTGTTTTTT. Encoded protein: CASRTVNEKLFF.

The gene calls are TRBV5-1 and TRBJ1-6; perhaps TRBD1 as D (6 bases). Germline V CDR1 and CDR2: SGHRS, YFSETQ. Between the trimmed V and J ends, which lost 4 bases and 8 bases, there was a span of 13 bases. This CDR3 has 14 residues. The CDR3 coding sequence is TGCGCCAGCAGCACGGCAGGGGCGGATTCACCCCTCCACTTT. This codes for CASSTAGADSPLHF.

This chain connects TRBV10-3 to TRBJ1-2, with D tentatively TRBD1 (6 bases). Trimming left V 8 bases short and J 1 base short, with 23 bases between. CDR1 and CDR2 (germline): ENHRY, SYGVKD. This CDR3 contains 17 residues. CDR3 sequence (DNA): TGTGCCATCGGTTGGATAGAGAGACAGGACCTTAACTATGGCTACACCTTC. Encoded protein: CAIGWIERQDLNYGYTF.

The table lists this clone with a few counts. The chain is built from TRBV7-9 and TRBJ1-4; D remains unclear. Per the germline V gene, CDR1 is SEHNR and CDR2 is FQNEAQ (reference sequence). Deletions cut 1 base from V and 4 bases from J, with 7 bases between. This CDR3 has 14 residues. The CDR3 DNA reads TGTGCCAGCAGCTTAGGGGCGATTAATGAAAAACTGTTTTTT. It codes for CASSLGAINEKLFF.

The chain joins TRBV19 to TRBJ1-4; D may be TRBD1 (5 bases). The CDR3 covers 15 residues. V was pared by 6 bases and J by 4 bases, with 15 bases between. The germline gives CDR1 LNHDA, CDR2 SQIVND (reference sequence). The CDR3 loop reads CASSGGWGSNEKLFF. The CDR3 DNA is TGTGCCAGTAGCGGGGGGTGGGGAAGTAATGAAAAACTGTTTTTT.